This T cell receptor (beta chain) was observed in a study of blood T cell repertoires in COVID-19. Per the study methods: The authors estimated nucleated cell counts from reference gene primer amplification. The table came from immunoSEQ multiplex PCR; TCRdb's copy has only in-frame clones and leaves some out. That table gives V, J and clone size, and the DNA gave D and trimming. Among some 150,000 clones listed, 75% to 90% were seen once. Trimming cost V 7 bases and J 1 base, with 16 bases left between them. This CDR3 spans 15 amino acids. CDR1 is LNHDA and CDR2 is SQIVND in the germline V gene (reference sequence).

This sequence originates from a woman in her seventies with acute or convalescent COVID-19. Sequenced sample: peripheral blood. The chain carries TRBV19 and TRBJ1-1; D is possibly TRBD1 (6 bases). The CDR3: CASKGKTGPNTEAFF. CDR3 sequence (DNA): TGTGCCAGTAAGGGAAAGACAGGTCCGAACACTGAAGCTTTCTTT.